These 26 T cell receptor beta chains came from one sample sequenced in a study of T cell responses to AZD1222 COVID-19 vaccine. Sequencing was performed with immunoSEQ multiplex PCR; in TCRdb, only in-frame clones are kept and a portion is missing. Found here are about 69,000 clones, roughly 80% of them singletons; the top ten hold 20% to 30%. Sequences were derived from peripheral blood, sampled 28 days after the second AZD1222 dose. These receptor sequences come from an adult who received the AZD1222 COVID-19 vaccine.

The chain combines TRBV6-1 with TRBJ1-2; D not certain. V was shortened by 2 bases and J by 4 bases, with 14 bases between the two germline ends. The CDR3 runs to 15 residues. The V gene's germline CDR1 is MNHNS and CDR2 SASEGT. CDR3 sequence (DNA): TGTGCCAGCAGTGAAACCGTGTACTCTACCTATGGCTACACCTTC. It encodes CASSETVYSTYGYTF.

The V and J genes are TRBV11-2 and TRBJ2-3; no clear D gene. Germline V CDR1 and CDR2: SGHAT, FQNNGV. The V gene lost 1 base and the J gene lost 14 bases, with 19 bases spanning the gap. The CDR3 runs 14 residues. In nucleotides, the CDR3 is TGTGCCAGCAGCTTAGTTCGTTTAGCTTGGAGTCTGTATTTT. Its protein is CASSLVRLAWSLYF. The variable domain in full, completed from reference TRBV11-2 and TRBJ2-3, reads EAGVAQSPRYKIIEKRQSVAFWCNPISGHATLYWYQQILGQGPKLLIQFQNNGVVDDSQLPKDRFSAERLKGVDSTLKIQPAKLEDSAVYLCASSLVRLAWSLYFGPGTRLTVL.

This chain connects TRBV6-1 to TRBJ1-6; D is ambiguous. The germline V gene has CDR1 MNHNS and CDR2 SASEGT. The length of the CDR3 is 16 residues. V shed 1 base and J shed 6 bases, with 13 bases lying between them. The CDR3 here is CASSEVWGGSNSPLHF. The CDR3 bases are TGTGCCAGCAGTGAAGTTTGGGGAGGAAGTAATTCACCCCTCCACTTT.

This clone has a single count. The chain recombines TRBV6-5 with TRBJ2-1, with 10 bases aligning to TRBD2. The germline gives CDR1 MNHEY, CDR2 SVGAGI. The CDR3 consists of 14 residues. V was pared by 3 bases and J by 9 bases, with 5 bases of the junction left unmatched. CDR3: CASSYSSGGTEQFF. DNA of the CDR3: TGTGCCAGCAGTTATTCTAGCGGGGGTACTGAGCAGTTCTTC.

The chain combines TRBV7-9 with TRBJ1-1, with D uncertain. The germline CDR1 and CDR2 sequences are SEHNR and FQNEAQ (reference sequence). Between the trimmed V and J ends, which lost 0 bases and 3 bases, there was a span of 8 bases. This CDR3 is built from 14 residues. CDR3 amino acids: CASSLALGDTEAFF. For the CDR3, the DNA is TGTGCCAGCAGCTTAGCGCTTGGGGACACTGAAGCTTTCTTT.

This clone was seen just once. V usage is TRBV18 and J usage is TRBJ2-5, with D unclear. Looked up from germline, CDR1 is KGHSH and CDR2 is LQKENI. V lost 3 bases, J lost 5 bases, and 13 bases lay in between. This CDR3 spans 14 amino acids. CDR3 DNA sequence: TGTGCCAGCTCACCTATACCCCCGGTGGAGACCCAGTACTTC. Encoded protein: CASSPIPPVETQYF.

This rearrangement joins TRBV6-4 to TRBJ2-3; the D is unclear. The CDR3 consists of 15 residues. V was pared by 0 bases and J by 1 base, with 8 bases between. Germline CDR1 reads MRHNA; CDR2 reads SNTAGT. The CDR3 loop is CASSDSARGTDTQYF. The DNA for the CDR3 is TGTGCCAGCAGTGACTCGGCTAGGGGCACAGATACGCAGTATTTT.

CDR3 in amino acids: CASSQGGDTQYF. CDR3 DNA: TGTGCCAGCAGCCAAGGCGGAGATACGCAGTATTTT. The chain is built from TRBV14 and TRBJ2-3; no clear D gene. In germline, CDR1 is SGHDN, CDR2 FVKESK. The CDR3 spans 12 residues. Trimming removed 1 base from V and 5 bases from J, with 4 bases in between.

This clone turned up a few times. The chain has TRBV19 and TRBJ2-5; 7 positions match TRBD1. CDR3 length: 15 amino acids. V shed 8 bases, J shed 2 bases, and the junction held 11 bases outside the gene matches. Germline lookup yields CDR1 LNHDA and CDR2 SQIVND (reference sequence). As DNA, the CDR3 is TGTGCCAGTCGCCGGACAGGCACGGAACAAGAGACCCAGTACTTC. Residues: CASRRTGTEQETQYF.

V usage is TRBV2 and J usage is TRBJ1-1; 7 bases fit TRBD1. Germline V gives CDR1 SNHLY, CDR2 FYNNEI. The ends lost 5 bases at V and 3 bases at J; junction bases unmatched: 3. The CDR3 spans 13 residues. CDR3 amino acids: CASSRDSHTEAFF. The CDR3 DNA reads TGTGCCAGCAGTCGGGACAGCCACACTGAAGCTTTCTTT.

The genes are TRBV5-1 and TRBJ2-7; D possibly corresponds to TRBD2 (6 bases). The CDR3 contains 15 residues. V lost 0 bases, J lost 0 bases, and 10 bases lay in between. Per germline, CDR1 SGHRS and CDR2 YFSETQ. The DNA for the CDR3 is TGCGCCAGCAGCTTGGGGGGACTGCCCTCCTACGAGCAGTACTTC. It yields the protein CASSLGGLPSYEQYF.

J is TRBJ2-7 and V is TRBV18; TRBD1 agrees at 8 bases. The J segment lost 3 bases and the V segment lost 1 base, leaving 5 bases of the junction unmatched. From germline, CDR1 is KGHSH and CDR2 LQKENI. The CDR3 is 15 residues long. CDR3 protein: CASSPQNRGSYEQYF. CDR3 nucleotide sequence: TGTGCCAGCTCACCACAGAACAGGGGGAGCTACGAGCAGTACTTC.

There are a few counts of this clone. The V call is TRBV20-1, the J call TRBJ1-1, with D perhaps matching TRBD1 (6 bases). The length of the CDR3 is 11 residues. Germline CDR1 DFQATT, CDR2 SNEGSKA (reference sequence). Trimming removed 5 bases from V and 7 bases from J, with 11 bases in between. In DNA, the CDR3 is TGCAGTGCTGCACAGGGATTTGAAGCTTTCTTT. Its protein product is CSAAQGFEAFF.

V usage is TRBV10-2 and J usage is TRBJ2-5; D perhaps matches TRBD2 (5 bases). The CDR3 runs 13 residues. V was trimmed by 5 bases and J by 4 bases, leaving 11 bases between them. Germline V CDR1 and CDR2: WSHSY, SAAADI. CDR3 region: CASSLVGVETQYF. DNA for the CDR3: TGCGCCAGCAGTTTGGTGGGAGTAGAGACCCAGTACTTC.

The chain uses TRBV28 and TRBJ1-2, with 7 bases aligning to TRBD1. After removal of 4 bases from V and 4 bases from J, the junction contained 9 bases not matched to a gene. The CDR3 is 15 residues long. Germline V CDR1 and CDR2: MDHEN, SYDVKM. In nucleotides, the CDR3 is TGTGCCAGCAGTTCGTCTAAAACAGGGGCCTATGGCTACACCTTC. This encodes CASSSSKTGAYGYTF.

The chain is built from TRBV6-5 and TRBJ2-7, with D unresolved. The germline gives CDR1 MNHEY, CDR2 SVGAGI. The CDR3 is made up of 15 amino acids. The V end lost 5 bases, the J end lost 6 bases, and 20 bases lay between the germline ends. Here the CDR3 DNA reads TGTGCCAGCAGTCCGGGTACCCCAACCCAACTCGAGCAGTACTTC. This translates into CASSPGTPTQLEQYF.

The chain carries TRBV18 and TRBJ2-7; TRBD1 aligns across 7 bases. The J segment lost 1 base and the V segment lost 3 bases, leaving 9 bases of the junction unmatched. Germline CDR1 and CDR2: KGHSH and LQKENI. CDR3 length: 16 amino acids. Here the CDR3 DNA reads TGTGCCAGCTCACCGGGAACAGGGGTAACTTCCTACGAGCAGTACTTC. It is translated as CASSPGTGVTSYEQYF.

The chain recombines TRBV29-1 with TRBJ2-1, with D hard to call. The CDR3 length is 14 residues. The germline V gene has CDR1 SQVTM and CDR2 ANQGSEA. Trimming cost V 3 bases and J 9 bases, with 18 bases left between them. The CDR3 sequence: CSVEMQARMSEQFF. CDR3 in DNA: TGCAGCGTTGAGATGCAGGCGCGAATGAGTGAGCAGTTCTTC.

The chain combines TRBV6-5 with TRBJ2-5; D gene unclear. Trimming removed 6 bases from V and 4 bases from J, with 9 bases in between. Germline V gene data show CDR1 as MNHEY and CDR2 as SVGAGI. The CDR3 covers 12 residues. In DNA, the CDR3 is TGTGCCAGCAGCAGGATGTTAGAGACCCAGTACTTC. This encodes CASSRMLETQYF.

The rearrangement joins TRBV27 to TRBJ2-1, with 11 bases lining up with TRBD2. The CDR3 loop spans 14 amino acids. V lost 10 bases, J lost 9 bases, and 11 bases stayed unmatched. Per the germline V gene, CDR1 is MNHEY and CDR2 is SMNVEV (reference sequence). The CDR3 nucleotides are TGTGCCACGAGTAGCGGGAGGGCCGCTGGTGAGCAGTTCTTC. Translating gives CATSSGRAAGEQFF.

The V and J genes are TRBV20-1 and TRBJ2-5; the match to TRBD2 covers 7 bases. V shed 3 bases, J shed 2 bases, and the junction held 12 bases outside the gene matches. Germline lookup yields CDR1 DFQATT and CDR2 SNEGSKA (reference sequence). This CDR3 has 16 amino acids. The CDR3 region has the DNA TGCAGTGCTAGTTCTTCGGGAGGACGAACTCAAGAGACCCAGTACTTC. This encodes CSASSSGGRTQETQYF.

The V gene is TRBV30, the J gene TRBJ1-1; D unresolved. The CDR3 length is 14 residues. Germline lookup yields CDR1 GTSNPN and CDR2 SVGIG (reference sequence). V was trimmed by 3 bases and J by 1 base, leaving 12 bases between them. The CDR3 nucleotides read TGTGCCTGGAGAGAATGGACTGGGAACACTGAAGCTTTCTTT. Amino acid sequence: CAWREWTGNTEAFF.

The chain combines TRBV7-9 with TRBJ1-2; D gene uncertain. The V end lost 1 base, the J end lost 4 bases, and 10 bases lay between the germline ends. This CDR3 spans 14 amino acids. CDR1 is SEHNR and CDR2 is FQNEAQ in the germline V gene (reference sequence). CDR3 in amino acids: CASSLGREGYGYTF. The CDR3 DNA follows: TGTGCCAGCAGCTTAGGGAGGGAAGGCTATGGCTACACCTTC.

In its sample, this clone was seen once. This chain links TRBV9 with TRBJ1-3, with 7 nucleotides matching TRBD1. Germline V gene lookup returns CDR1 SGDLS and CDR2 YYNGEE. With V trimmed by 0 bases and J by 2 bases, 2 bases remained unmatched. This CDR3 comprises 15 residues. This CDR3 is CASSVGQGAGNTIYF. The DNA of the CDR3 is TGTGCCAGCAGCGTAGGGCAGGGGGCTGGAAACACCATATATTTT. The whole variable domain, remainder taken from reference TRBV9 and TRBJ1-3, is DSGVTQTPKHLITATGQRVTLRCSPRSGDLSVYWYQQSLDQGLQFLIQYYNGEERAKGNILERFSAQQFPDLHSELNLSSLELGDSALYFCASSVGQGAGNTIYFGEGSWLTVV.

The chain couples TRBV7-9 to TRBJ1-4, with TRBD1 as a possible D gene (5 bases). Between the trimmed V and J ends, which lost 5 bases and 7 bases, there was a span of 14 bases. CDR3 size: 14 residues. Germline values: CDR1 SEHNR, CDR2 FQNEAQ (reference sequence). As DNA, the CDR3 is TGTGCCAGCAGCCCTCAGGGATTGGGTGAAAAACTGTTTTTT. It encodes CASSPQGLGEKLFF.

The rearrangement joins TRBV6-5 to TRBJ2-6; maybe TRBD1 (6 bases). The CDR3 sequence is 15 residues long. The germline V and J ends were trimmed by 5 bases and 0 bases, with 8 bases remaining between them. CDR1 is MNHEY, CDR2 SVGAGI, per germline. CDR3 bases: TGTGCCAGCAGTCGACAGGACTCTGGGGCCAACGTCCTGACTTTC. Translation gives CASSRQDSGANVLTF.